These T cell receptor beta chains were read from a single sample in a study of blood T cell repertoires in COVID-19. TCRdb's table, derived via immunoSEQ multiplex PCR, lists solely in-frame clones and lacks some. The table includes over 350,000 clones, approximately 90% detected once. Material: peripheral blood. The receptors were gathered from a woman aged 25 to 39 with acute or convalescent COVID-19. Each CDR3 is given with its conserved first and last residue. D genes are given only for firm matches. Part of the rows lack a size; the others show once, few, many or a class for expanded clones.

D gene,clone size,V gene,J gene,CDR3 protein,CDR3 DNA
.,.,TRBV2,TRBJ2-3,CASSPEGVGTDTQYF,TGTGCCAGCTCGCCCGAAGGGGTGGGCACAGATACGCAGTATTTT
TRBD2,.,TRBV2,TRBJ2-4,CASSGSGGQYF,TGTGCCAGCAGTGGAAGCGGGGGCCAGTACTTC
TRBD1,.,TRBV2,TRBJ1-6,CASGTGGSSPLHF,TGTGCCAGCGGTACAGGGGGAAGTTCACCCCTCCACTTT
.,.,TRBV6-2/TRBV6-3,TRBJ2-7,CASSSRGRTYEQYF,TGTGCCAGCAGTTCCAGGGGCAGGACCTACGAGCAGTACTTC
.,.,TRBV10-3,TRBJ1-1,CAISEGGGFGEAFF,TGTGCCATCAGTGAGGGCGGTGGGTTTGGGGAAGCTTTCTTT
.,.,TRBV9,TRBJ1-6,CASSVEGLGSPLHF,TGTGCCAGCAGCGTAGAGGGGCTTGGATCACCCCTCCACTTT
.,.,TRBV19,TRBJ2-1,CASSTRYKNEQFF,TGTGCCAGTAGTACGAGGTACAAGAATGAGCAGTTCTTC
.,.,TRBV5-4,TRBJ2-5,CASSLGGAGGETQYF,TGTGCCAGCAGCTTGGGCGGGGCGGGCGGTGAGACCCAGTACTTC
TRBD1,.,TRBV10-2,TRBJ1-5,CASSDSTGAQPQHF,TGCGCCAGCAGTGATTCAACAGGGGCGCAGCCCCAGCATTTT
.,.,TRBV11-2,TRBJ2-5,CASSEEGRIQETQYF,TGTGCCAGCAGCGAGGAGGGGCGTATTCAAGAGACCCAGTACTTC
.,once,TRBV6-5,TRBJ1-2,CASSPGRGYGYTF,TGTGCCAGCAGCCCCGGACGGGGCTATGGCTACACCTTC
.,.,TRBV15,TRBJ1-2,CATSRDLGAGYGYTF,TGTGCCACCAGCAGAGACTTAGGGGCTGGCTATGGCTACACCTTC
.,.,TRBV7-8,TRBJ2-1,CASSQSIGGSYNEQFF,TGTGCCAGCAGCCAGTCAATAGGGGGATCCTACAATGAGCAGTTCTTC
TRBD1,.,TRBV5-1,TRBJ1-1,CASSLGQGSTEAFF,TGCGCCAGCAGCTTGGGACAGGGGAGCACTGAAGCTTTCTTT
.,.,TRBV6-6,TRBJ2-3,CASKSLKQATDTQYF,TGTGCCAGCAAATCACTAAAACAGGCAACAGATACGCAGTATTTT
.,once,TRBV19,TRBJ2-1,CASRVSSSYNEQFF,TGTGCCAGTAGGGTCTCGAGCTCCTACAATGAGCAGTTCTTC
TRBD1,.,TRBV19,TRBJ1-5,CASSSGGRDQPQHF,TGTGCCAGTAGTTCAGGGGGCAGGGATCAGCCCCAGCATTTT
.,.,TRBV9,TRBJ1-1,CASSVASGTEAFF,TGTGCCAGCAGCGTAGCTTCGGGGACAGAAGCTTTCTTT
TRBD1,.,TRBV6-1,TRBJ2-1,CASSESQGSGNEQFF,TGTGCCAGCAGTGAATCACAGGGGTCCGGCAATGAGCAGTTCTTC
.,.,TRBV6-2/TRBV6-3,TRBJ2-3,CASSYSKRERTDTQYF,TGTGCCAGCAGTTACTCGAAGAGGGAACGCACAGATACGCAGTATTTT
TRBD1,.,TRBV10-2,TRBJ2-3,CASSGQGVDTQYF,TGCGCCAGCAGTGGACAGGGTGTCGATACGCAGTATTTT
.,few,TRBV5-1,TRBJ2-6,CASSPRSSGANVLTF,TGCGCCAGCAGCCCCCGTTCCTCTGGGGCCAACGTCCTGACTTTC
TRBD2,.,TRBV5-1,TRBJ2-1,CASRVSGTSVNEQFF,TGCGCCAGCAGAGTTTCCGGGACTAGCGTCAATGAGCAGTTCTTC
TRBD1,.,TRBV6-1,TRBJ1-2,CASSEGTGDRYGYTF,TGTGCCAGCAGTGAAGGGACAGGGGATCGGTATGGCTACACCTTC
TRBD2,.,TRBV10-2,TRBJ2-2,CASSPGTRPPGGTGELFF,TGCGCCAGCAGCCCCGGGACTAGACCCCCAGGCGGGACCGGGGAGCTGTTTTTT
TRBD1,.,TRBV7-9,TRBJ2-2,CASTPTYRGYTGELFF,TGTGCCAGCACCCCAACGTACAGGGGGTACACCGGGGAGCTGTTTTTT
TRBD2,few,TRBV4-1,TRBJ2-2,CASSLWASGNTGELFF,TGCGCCAGCAGCCTCTGGGCTAGCGGGAACACCGGGGAGCTGTTTTTT